One and the same sample provided the 23 T cell receptor beta chains below, sequenced in a study of T cell responses to AZD1222 COVID-19 vaccine (dated by TCRdb to the early 2020s). The meaning of the sample's time point label: baseline before first vaccination. Libraries were built with the immunoSEQ multiplex PCR assay. This immuneACCESS table, as held by TCRdb, lists in-frame sequences with V and J called but not all clones. Of the missing ones, under half trace to an unresolved V gene in checked studies; the others have no known cause. This sample lists about 170,000 clones; 80% to 95% were detected once. The ten largest clones capture 1.6% of the sample. The sequencing here drew on peripheral blood, taken on day 0 of AZD1222 vaccination. The receptors shown here come from an adult in good health.

A single count supports this clone. The V gene is TRBV27, the J gene TRBJ2-3; 8 positions agree with TRBD2. J lost 3 bases, V lost 4 bases, and 3 bases had no gene match. The germline V gene encodes CDR1 MNHEY and CDR2 SMNVEV (reference sequence). There are 14 residues in the CDR3. The CDR3 reads CASSYGGGTDTQYF. CDR3 nucleotides: TGTGCCAGCAGTTACGGGGGGGGGACAGATACGCAGTATTTT.

V is TRBV7-9 and J is TRBJ2-2; D is possibly TRBD1 (6 bases). Germline CDR1 reads SEHNR; CDR2 reads FQNEAQ (reference sequence). The CDR3 is 15 amino acids. V was clipped by 4 bases and J by 3 bases, with 12 bases between them. This chain's CDR3 is CASSSQGRDTGELFF. The CDR3 region has the DNA TGTGCCAGCAGCTCGCAGGGGCGGGACACCGGGGAGCTGTTTTTT.

The chain employs TRBV12-3 or TRBV12-4 and TRBJ1-2; D is unresolved. Trimming cost V 10 bases and J 5 bases, with 17 bases left between them. The CDR3 totals 13 residues. Here the CDR3 reads CATKGGQRYGYTF. In DNA, the CDR3 is TGTGCCACCAAGGGTGGGCAGAGATATGGCTACACCTTC.

This sequence joins TRBV7-3 and TRBJ2-5, with D perhaps TRBD1 or TRBD2 (5 bases each). Germline CDR1 SGHTA, CDR2 FQGTGA. Trimming removed 2 bases from V and 4 bases from J, with 11 bases in between. CDR3 length: 14 amino acids. CDR3 bases: TGTGCCAGCAGCTTAGACGGGGCATCAGAGACCCAGTACTTC. Protein: CASSLDGASETQYF.

The sample holds one count of this clone. The V gene is TRBV6-4, the J gene TRBJ1-3, with D unresolved. The length of the CDR3 is 15 residues. Per germline, CDR1 MRHNA and CDR2 SNTAGT. The germline V and J ends were trimmed by 2 bases and 0 bases, with 8 bases remaining between them. The CDR3 DNA reads TGTGCCAGCAGTGACGCAGAGAGCTCTGGAAACACCATATATTTT. Translating gives CASSDAESSGNTIYF.

CDR3 DNA: TGTGCCAGCAGCCAAGAACAGGGTTGGGAGCAGTACTTC. Amino acids: CASSQEQGWEQYF. This chain connects TRBV7-3 to TRBJ2-7; D perhaps matches TRBD1 (6 bases). Trimming cost V 5 bases and J 7 bases, with 15 bases left between them. The V gene's germline CDR1 is SGHTA and CDR2 FQGTGA. This CDR3 is 13 amino acids long.

This CDR3 reads CASSPAQTYSNQPQHF. The CDR3 DNA follows: TGTGCCAGCAGCCCGGCCCAGACTTATAGCAATCAGCCCCAGCATTTT. The J gene is TRBJ1-5, the V gene TRBV7-2, with D unresolved. The length of the CDR3 is 16 residues. V dropped 5 bases and J dropped 0 bases, with 14 bases sitting between them. Germline CDR1 SGHTA, CDR2 FQGNSA. Complete variable domain (other parts from reference TRBV7-2 and TRBJ1-5): GAGVSQSPSNKVTEKGKDVELRCDPISGHTALYWYRQSLGQGLEFLIYFQGNSAPDKSGLPSDRFSAERTGGSVSTLTIQRTQQEDSAVYLCASSPAQTYSNQPQHFGDGTRLSIL.

The chain uses TRBV27 and TRBJ1-5, with D maybe TRBD1 (6 bases). CDR1 and CDR2 from the germline V gene are MNHEY and SMNVEV (reference sequence). Trimming took 5 bases from V and 0 from J, leaving 17 bases between them. The CDR3 extends over 17 amino acids. The CDR3 protein is CASSPRPGDYSNQPQHF. The CDR3 nucleotides are TGTGCCAGCAGTCCTAGGCCAGGGGATTATAGCAATCAGCCCCAGCATTTT.

This chain connects TRBV19 to TRBJ1-1, with D possibly matching TRBD1 (5 bases). The CDR3 has 12 residues. Germline assignment: CDR1 LNHDA and CDR2 SQIVND (reference sequence). The V and J ends lost 3 bases and 7 bases respectively, with 9 bases between them. The DNA of the CDR3 is TGTGCCAGTAGTATGTGGGGGAGTGAAGCTTTCTTT. Protein sequence: CASSMWGSEAFF.

This clone was observed a single time. V is TRBV18 and J is TRBJ2-7; tentatively, D is TRBD1 (6 bases). The CDR3 is 16 amino acids. V shed 3 bases and J shed 1 base, with 16 bases lying between them. CDR1 and CDR2 from the germline V gene are KGHSH and LQKENI. CDR3 DNA: TGTGCCAGCTCACCCCTAAGGTGGGGGCGATCCTACGAGCAGTACTTC. It encodes CASSPLRWGRSYEQYF.

The chain couples TRBV4-2 to TRBJ2-1, with TRBD1 identical over 10 bases. Germline CDR1 and CDR2: LGHNA and YNFKEQ. The CDR3 consists of 16 residues. With 2 bases clipped from V and 10 bases from J, the junction kept 11 bases outside the gene matches. CDR3 sequence reads: CASSQRGGQGRFEQFF. In DNA form, the CDR3 reads TGTGCCAGCAGCCAACGGGGGGGACAGGGGCGTTTCGAGCAGTTCTTC.

CDR3 in amino acids: CASGADRAGVLETQYF. For the CDR3, the DNA is TGTGCCAGTGGGGCGGACAGGGCCGGTGTGTTGGAGACCCAGTACTTC. The genes are TRBV19 and TRBJ2-5; 8 bases line up with TRBD1. The CDR3 is 16 residues long. The germline gives CDR1 LNHDA, CDR2 SQIVND (reference sequence). V lost 8 bases and J lost 5; bases outside the gene matches: 16.

This clone showed up just once. The chain joins TRBV5-4 to TRBJ1-1; D gene ambiguous. Germline V CDR1 and CDR2: SGHNT, YYREEE (reference sequence). Trimming took 0 bases from V and 4 from J, leaving 16 bases between them. This CDR3 region has 16 residues. In nucleotides, the CDR3 is TGTGCCAGCAGCTTGGCCCGGACGATCAGGAGCACTGAAGCTTTCTTT. This encodes CASSLARTIRSTEAFF.

The gene calls are TRBV5-1 and TRBJ2-1, with D uncertain. The CDR3 contains 15 residues. Trimming cost V 4 bases and J 7 bases, with 18 bases left between them. Germline CDR1 SGHRS, CDR2 YFSETQ. The CDR3 protein is CASSPFSPDGNEQFF. In DNA form, the CDR3 reads TGCGCCAGCAGCCCGTTTTCCCCGGACGGGAATGAGCAGTTCTTC.

This chain joins TRBV29-1 and TRBJ2-1; no reliable D call. Trimming shortened V by 8 bases and J by 7 bases, and 18 bases separated the two germline ends. Germline V gene sequence: CDR1 SQVTM, CDR2 ANQGSEA. The CDR3 consists of 13 residues. CDR3: CSTVTSGWNEQFF. The CDR3 DNA reads TGCAGCACCGTAACTTCGGGTTGGAATGAGCAGTTCTTC.

The chain couples TRBV7-3 to TRBJ2-1; tentative D call: TRBD2 (6 bases). Between the trimmed V and J ends, which lost 2 bases and 4 bases, there was a span of 12 bases. The CDR3 contains 15 residues. CDR1 SGHTA and CDR2 FQGTGA come from the germline V gene. This chain's CDR3 is CASSLGLALYNEQFF. The CDR3 bases are TGTGCCAGCAGCTTAGGGCTAGCGTTATACAATGAGCAGTTCTTC.

The chain combines TRBV5-1 with TRBJ2-1; 8 positions match TRBD2. CDR1 and CDR2 from the germline V gene are SGHRS and YFSETQ. Germline trimming cut 0 bases from V and 0 bases from J; bases unmatched to any gene: 11. There are 19 residues in the CDR3. CDR3 nucleotides: TGCGCCAGCAGCTTGGTGGGTAGCGGGGTCACGAGCTCCTACAATGAGCAGTTCTTC. Translating gives CASSLVGSGVTSSYNEQFF.

This chain uses TRBV5-1 with TRBJ2-3; 7 bases map to TRBD2. V gave up 4 bases and J gave up 2 bases; unmatched junction bases: 7. The CDR3 is made up of 15 amino acids. Germline V CDR1 and CDR2: SGHRS, YFSETQ. CDR3 nucleotides: TGCGCCAGCAGCCTCAGCGGGGCCCCCACAGATACGCAGTATTTT. Its translation is CASSLSGAPTDTQYF.

V gene TRBV3-1 (or the pseudogene TRBV3-2) combines with J gene TRBJ1-2, with 9 positions matching TRBD1. The V segment lost 4 bases and the J segment 2 bases; nucleotides outside the gene matches: 5. Germline assignment: CDR1 LGHDT and CDR2 YNNKEL (reference sequence). The CDR3 has 15 amino acids. CDR3 sequence reads: CASSRGTGWNYGYTF. In DNA, the CDR3 is TGTGCCAGCAGCCGAGGGACAGGGTGGAACTATGGCTACACCTTC.

The gene calls are TRBV7-2 and TRBJ2-7; D call uncertain. There are 12 residues in the CDR3. V lost 0 bases to trimming and J lost 7 bases, with 7 bases between them. Germline assignment: CDR1 SGHTA and CDR2 FQGNSA. CDR3 amino acids: CASSLAQPEQYF. The CDR3, as DNA: TGTGCCAGCAGCTTAGCACAGCCAGAGCAGTACTTC.

The chain has TRBV19 and TRBJ1-2, with a possible D match to TRBD1 (5 bases). The CDR3 covers 14 residues. Per germline, CDR1 LNHDA and CDR2 SQIVND (reference sequence). The germline V and J ends were trimmed by 7 bases and 4 bases, with 16 bases remaining between them. Here the CDR3 reads CASTWGGKPYGYTF. The CDR3 DNA follows: TGTGCCAGTACCTGGGGGGGGAAACCCTATGGCTACACCTTC.

As for this clone: This CDR3 is also generated by other DNA sequences in the sample. This chain joins TRBV5-1 and TRBJ1-1; 7 positions match TRBD1. After removal of 1 base from V and 1 base from J, the junction contained 1 base not matched to a gene. CDR1 and CDR2 (germline): SGHRS, YFSETQ. The CDR3 has 14 amino acids. Here the CDR3 DNA reads TGCGCCAGCAGCTTGCAGGGGGGGAACACTGAAGCTTTCTTT. Translated: CASSLQGGNTEAFF.

This clone appeared a few times. At one end the junction does not follow the germline gene, possibly because of a read error. The chain links TRBV2 to TRBJ2-7; D is possibly TRBD1 (5 bases). CDR3 length equals 11 residues. Per germline, CDR1 SNHLY and CDR2 FYNNEI. The CDR3 DNA is TGTGCCAGCACTTACCAGGGAATGGCAAACTTC. It encodes CASTYQGMANF.